The source of this TCR beta chain is a study of CD8+CD57+ T cells in acquired aplastic anemia. About the study: Sorting CD4+ and CD8+ cells gave DNA averaging about 2.9 ug. As sequenced from healthy donors, CD4+ cells averaged approximately 11 million reads.

In germline, CDR1 is SNHLY, CDR2 FYNNEI. The CDR3 covers 14 residues. V shed 6 bases, J shed 0 bases, and the junction held 4 bases outside the gene matches. TCR beta VDJ and CDR3 profiling used genomic DNA as template. Each CDR3 protein is one row after TCRdb ran MiXCR on the reads. Of some 170,000 distinct CDR3 sequences listed, around 40% are singletons. Comment on this clonotype: Its antigen is not known.

Whole-study results and caveats: About 30 CD8+ CDR3 sequences occurred in both the patients and the controls.

The clonotype originates from a human donor in good health. The sequenced sample was sorted CD4+, CD8+, or CD8+CD57+ T cells (not recorded which) from PBMCs. The chain employs TRBV2 and TRBJ1-1; TRBD1 matches at 7 bases. DNA for the CDR3: TGTGCCAGCAGCCCAACAGGGGTGAACACTGAAGCTTTCTTT. The encoded protein is CASSPTGVNTEAFF.